A single sample gave rise to the 8 T cell receptor beta chains below, sequenced in a study of blood T cell repertoires in COVID-19. Clones were read by immunoSEQ multiplex PCR, and TCRdb kept only the in-frame ones, dropping some. The data show some 160,000 clones, about 80% seen once. The sequenced sample was peripheral blood. The receptors were sampled from a woman of 80 years or more with acute or convalescent COVID-19.

The chain employs TRBV7-2 and TRBJ1-6, with no clear D. V was shortened by 5 bases and J by 5 bases, with 7 bases between the two germline ends. The CDR3 consists of 13 residues. Germline lookup yields CDR1 SGHTA and CDR2 FQGNSA. The CDR3 protein is CASSRGDNSPLHF. The CDR3 nucleotides read TGTGCCAGCAGCCGCGGAGATAATTCACCCCTCCACTTT.

J is TRBJ2-1 and V is TRBV19; 7 nucleotides agree with TRBD1. This CDR3 is built from 14 residues. Germline CDR1 is LNHDA and CDR2 is SQIVND (reference sequence). V dropped 4 bases and J dropped 3; count of bases not matched to a gene: 3. This CDR3 is CASSKGAHYNEQFF. CDR3 DNA: TGTGCCAGTAGTAAGGGGGCCCACTACAATGAGCAGTTCTTC.

This clone was counted between two and nine times. This sequence joins TRBV9 and TRBJ2-7; TRBD2 matches 8 bases. The V gene end was trimmed by 0 bases and the J gene end by 6 bases; junction bases not matched to a gene: 8. This CDR3 has 15 amino acids. Germline loops: CDR1 SGDLS, CDR2 YYNGEE. The CDR3 DNA is TGTGCCAGCAGCGTAGCGGGAGGGCCAGGAGGCGAGCAGTACTTC. Translated: CASSVAGGPGGEQYF.

This chain joins TRBV7-2 and TRBJ1-1, with no clear D. The germline V gene encodes CDR1 SGHTA and CDR2 FQGNSA. Deletions cut 5 bases from V and 3 bases from J, with 13 bases between. The CDR3 spans 14 residues. The CDR3 DNA reads as TGTGCCAGCAGCCCCTTGTCAGGCGACACTGAAGCTTTCTTT. It specifies CASSPLSGDTEAFF. Combining the CDR3 with reference TRBV7-2 and TRBJ1-1 gives the whole variable domain GAGVSQSPSNKVTEKGKDVELRCDPISGHTALYWYRQSLGQGLEFLIYFQGNSAPDKSGLPSDRFSAERTGGSVSTLTIQRTQQEDSAVYLCASSPLSGDTEAFFGQGTRLTVV.

The sample holds a few counts of this clone. The chain is built from TRBV28 and TRBJ2-7; 9 bases agree with TRBD1. This CDR3 spans 18 amino acids. V was clipped by 2 bases and J by 4 bases; unmatched bases: 15. CDR1 MDHEN and CDR2 SYDVKM come from the germline V gene. In DNA form, the CDR3 reads TGTGCCAGCAGTTTACCCCGGACAGGGGTATTTCTGTCGTACGAGCAGTACTTC. Its translation: CASSLPRTGVFLSYEQYF. The full variable domain, its missing parts supplied by reference TRBV28 and TRBJ2-7, is DVKVTQSSRYLVKRTGEKVFLECVQDMDHENMFWYRQDPGLGLRLIYFSYDVKMKEKGDIPEGYSVSREKKERFSLILESASTNQTSMYLCASSLPRTGVFLSYEQYFGPGTRLTVT.

The CDR3, as DNA: TGTGCCACCCATAGGGGGACAGATCAAATCTATGGCTACACCTTC. It codes for CATHRGTDQIYGYTF. V gene TRBV19 combines with J gene TRBJ1-2, with 7 bases fitting TRBD1. Trimming removed 10 bases from V and 4 bases from J; junction bases left unmatched: 15. This CDR3 contains 15 residues. In germline, CDR1 is LNHDA, CDR2 SQIVND (reference sequence).

V usage is TRBV7-3 and J usage is TRBJ1-6; 8 bases fit TRBD1. V trimming: 6 bases; J trimming: 9 bases; junction bases outside the gene matches: 4. Germline CDR1 SGHTA, CDR2 FQGTGA. The CDR3 runs to 13 residues. The CDR3 DNA reads as TGTGCCAGCAGACGGGACAGGACTTCACCCCTCCACTTT. It encodes CASRRDRTSPLHF. Full variable domain (outside the CDR3, taken from reference TRBV7-3 and TRBJ1-6): GAGVSQTPSNKVTEKGKYVELRCDPISGHTALYWYRQSLGQGPEFLIYFQGTGAADDSGLPNDRFFAVRPEGSVSTLKIQRTERGDSAVYLCASRRDRTSPLHFGNGTRLTVT.

This clone was counted once. V gene TRBV6-5 combines with J gene TRBJ2-5; 8 bases line up with TRBD1. The CDR3 extends over 14 amino acids. V shed 6 bases, J shed 5 bases, and the junction held 8 bases outside the gene matches. Germline CDR1 reads MNHEY; CDR2 reads SVGAGI. The CDR3 DNA sequence: TGTGCCAGCAGCCCCACGACAGGGGTGGAGACCCAGTACTTC. Amino acid sequence: CASSPTTGVETQYF.